This is a list of T cell receptor beta chains from one sample in a study of response to subunit inactivated influenza vaccine. One entry per CDR3 protein results from TCRdb running MiXCR on the RT-PCR reads. The sample has 650,000 to 850,000 distinct CDR3 sequences; 14% are singletons. This material consisted of PBMCs from blood, taken approximately 15 days before vaccination. These receptors came from a man aged 45-60 years who received an inactivated influenza vaccine. The CDR3 runs from the conserved cysteine through the conserved F or W. A D gene is named only where the DNA matches it firmly. The size entry is marked missing in some rows and otherwise reads once, few, many or a size class.

cdr3_length,clone_size,d_call,j_call,v_call,cdr3_nt,cdr3_aa
13,NA,NA,TRBJ2-5,TRBV12-3/TRBV12-4,TGTGCCAGCAGTTTGGGGCGGGGAGGGACCCAGTACTTC,CASSLGRGGTQYF
17,NA,TRBD2,TRBJ2-3,TRBV4-3,TGCGCCAGCAGCCCCTATGACGCTAGCGGGAGCTCAGATACGCAGTATTTT,CASSPYDASGSSDTQYF
16,NA,TRBD2,TRBJ2-1,TRBV4-3,TGCGCCAGCAGCCAAGTAACTAGCGGGAGAGGATATGAGCAGTTCTTC,CASSQVTSGRGYEQFF
19,NA,NA,TRBJ2-5,TRBV10-3,TGTGCCATCAGTGCTTATAGGACCCTTTTCGGAGCCAACGGAGAGACCCAGTACTTC,CAISAYRTLFGANGETQYF
16,NA,TRBD2,TRBJ2-3,TRBV20-1,TGCAGTGCTAGTTCCGTACTAGCGGGAGGGCCAAGTACGCAGTATTTT,CSASSVLAGGPSTQYF
15,few,NA,TRBJ2-7,TRBV28,TGTGCCAGCAGTGTGCCCAGCGGGTTTGAATACGAGCAGTACTTC,CASSVPSGFEYEQYF
16,NA,TRBD2,TRBJ2-1,TRBV11-2,TGTGCCAGCAGCTTAGTTGGTTTAGCGGGGGTGAATGAGCAGTTCTTC,CASSLVGLAGVNEQFF
15,few,NA,TRBJ2-5,TRBV20-1,TGCAGTGCCTACAAAGGGCAGGGGCCCGGAGAGACCCAGTACTTC,CSAYKGQGPGETQYF
15,few,TRBD1,TRBJ2-1,TRBV4-2,TGTGCCAGCAGCCTACAGGGGGCCTCCTACAATGAGCAGTTCTTC,CASSLQGASYNEQFF
16,many,TRBD1,TRBJ2-1,TRBV12-3/TRBV12-4,TGTGCCAGCAGTTTTTCTTTCGGGACAGGTTACAATGAGCAGTTCTTC,CASSFSFGTGYNEQFF
14,NA,TRBD2,TRBJ2-7,TRBV10-3,TGTGCCATCAGTGTATCTAGCGGGGACTACGAGCAGTACTTC,CAISVSSGDYEQYF
15,few,NA,TRBJ2-1,TRBV14,TGTGCCAGCAGCCAGAGCGGACACATCTACAATGAGCAGTTCTTC,CASSQSGHIYNEQFF
13,NA,TRBD1,TRBJ2-3,TRBV7-2,TGTGCCAGCAGCTTAGGCCAACGTACCGGACAGGCTTTT,CASSLGQRTGQAF
16,once,NA,TRBJ2-7,TRBV7-6,TGTGCCAGCAGCTTATATCCCAGCGGGTCCTCCTACGAGCAGTACTTC,CASSLYPSGSSYEQYF
16,many,NA,TRBJ2-7,TRBV7-8,TGTGCCAGCAGCCCCACAAGATTAGCGGATAACTACGAGCAGTACTTC,CASSPTRLADNYEQYF
12,many,NA,TRBJ1-2,TRBV28,TGTGCCAGCAGTGGGGGCAGCTATGGCTACACCTTC,CASSGGSYGYTF
14,few,TRBD1,TRBJ1-1,TRBV5-6,TGTGCCAGCAGTTCTCTTCGGACAGGGCTTGTCGCTTTCTTT,CASSSLRTGLVAFF
16,NA,TRBD1,TRBJ1-4,TRBV5-1,TGCGCCAGCAGCTCCGGGACAGGGGTCACTAATGAAAAACTGTTTTTT,CASSSGTGVTNEKLFF
14,few,NA,TRBJ2-1,TRBV7-9,TGTGCCAGCAGCTTTGGGGCCTTCAACAATGAGCAGTTCTTC,CASSFGAFNNEQFF
14,few,NA,TRBJ2-2,TRBV14,TGTGCCAGCAGCCAATTGGTAATCCCCGGGGAGCTGTTTTTT,CASSQLVIPGELFF
15,NA,TRBD1,TRBJ1-1,TRBV5-1,TGCGCCAGCAGCTTAGGGACAGGGGAAAACACTGAAGCTTTCTTT,CASSLGTGENTEAFF
10,NA,NA,TRBJ1-2,TRBV29-1,TGCAGCGTTGGGGGGGTGGACCACTCCTTC,CSVGGVDHSF
17,NA,NA,TRBJ2-2,TRBV28,TGTGCCAGCAGTTTAGCTACCGGACGGCTTAACACCGGGGAGCTGTTTTTT,CASSLATGRLNTGELFF
13,NA,NA,TRBJ2-7,TRBV7-2,TGTGCCAGCAGCTCTCAGGGATTATACGAGCAGTACTTC,CASSSQGLYEQYF
15,once,NA,TRBJ2-7,TRBV7-2,TGTGCCAGCAGCCAGCGGGGGACAGCCTCCTACGAGCAGTACTTC,CASSQRGTASYEQYF
16,few,TRBD1,TRBJ2-2,TRBV7-9,TGTGCCAGCAGCTCCAGACAGGGGGTCCCCACCGGGGAGCTGTTTTTT,CASSSRQGVPTGELFF
13,NA,NA,TRBJ2-7,TRBV10-3,TGTGCCATCAAGGGGGGGAGCTCCTACGAGCAGTACTTC,CAIKGGSSYEQYF
16,NA,TRBD2,TRBJ2-5,TRBV4-3,TGCGCCAGCAGCGATGGGACTAGCGGGAGGGCTGAGACCCAGTACTTC,CASSDGTSGRAETQYF
11,NA,NA,TRBJ2-7,TRBV10-3,TGTGCCATCAGGACAGGAAGCGAGCAGTACTTC,CAIRTGSEQYF
15,NA,TRBD2,TRBJ2-1,TRBV4-1,TGCGCCAGCAGCCAATCACTAGCGGGTTACAATGAGCAGTTCTTC,CASSQSLAGYNEQFF
16,few,TRBD2,TRBJ2-2,TRBV12-3/TRBV12-4,TGTGCCAGCACCCCGGGGGAAGCGGGGGTAACCGGGGAGCTGTTTTTT,CASTPGEAGVTGELFF
13,few,TRBD2,TRBJ2-1,TRBV20-1,TGCAGCCTACCAGGGACTAGCGGGAATGAGCAGTTCTTC,CSLPGTSGNEQFF
15,NA,NA,TRBJ1-5,TRBV6-2/TRBV6-3,TGTGCCAGCAGTTACTCGACGGTTGAGGGTCAGCCCCAGCATTTT,CASSYSTVEGQPQHF
12,few,NA,TRBJ2-7,TRBV29-1,TGCAGCGTTGGGCGGGGATCCTACGAGCAGTACTTC,CSVGRGSYEQYF
13,NA,NA,TRBJ1-1,TRBV15,TGTGCCACCAGCAGAGACCTTACAGGGGAAGCTTTCTTT,CATSRDLTGEAFF
16,few,NA,TRBJ2-3,TRBV5-1,TGCGCCAGCAGCTTGGCCTATGGGGCAGGGCAAGATACGCAGTATTTT,CASSLAYGAGQDTQYF
18,NA,TRBD2,TRBJ2-7,TRBV6-5,TGTGCCAGCAGTTACTCCTTGTCTAGCGGGGGGTTAACCTACGAGCAGTACTTC,CASSYSLSSGGLTYEQYF
15,many,NA,TRBJ1-1,TRBV5-6,TGTGCCAGCAGCTTGGTCGGAATCATGAACACTGAAGCTTTCTTT,CASSLVGIMNTEAFF
15,NA,NA,TRBJ2-7,TRBV15,TGTGCCACCAGCAGAGGCAGGGGCCCACTTTACGAGCAGTACTTC,CATSRGRGPLYEQYF
16,few,NA,TRBJ2-3,TRBV12-3/TRBV12-4,TGTGCCAGCAGTTTATTGACTTATGAACGTACAGATACGCAGTATTTT,CASSLLTYERTDTQYF
12,few,NA,TRBJ2-1,TRBV12-3/TRBV12-4,TGTGCCAGCAGTTTAGGAGGGATTGAGCAGTTCTTC,CASSLGGIEQFF
15,few,NA,TRBJ1-1,TRBV20-1,TGCAGTGCTCGTAGGAACCGACACACGAACACTGAAGCTTTCTTT,CSARRNRHTNTEAFF
15,NA,TRBD1,TRBJ1-2,TRBV12-3/TRBV12-4,TGTGCCAGCAGTTTAGCAGGGGGCGGAAACTATGGCTACACCTTC,CASSLAGGGNYGYTF